The clone carrying this T cell receptor (beta chain) came up once. Its antigen remains unidentified. V was pared by 6 bases and J by 7 bases, with 9 bases of the junction left unmatched. This CDR3 comprises 14 residues. Germline V gene data show CDR1 as SGHRS and CDR2 as YFSETQ. TCRdb's copy holds only in-frame clones and misses some; the assay was immunoSEQ multiplex PCR. The table has 30,000 to 40,000 clones, approximately 90% seen once. Peripheral blood came from all dose cohorts at three timepoints. This record comes from a study of OX40 agonist ivuxolimab in advanced cancers. Study-level background: Dose-escalation subjects each had hepatocellular carcinoma, melanoma, renal cell or head and neck cancer.

Points from the study as a whole: There was clonal expansion of CD4+ and CD8+ blood T cells by week 6 at 0.1 to 3.0 mg/kg.

The receptor was isolated from an adult with an advanced solid tumor such as melanoma, head and neck, liver or kidney cancer. The sequencing used CD4+ or CD8+ T cells sorted from blood, collected in a trial of the OX40 agonist ivuxolimab. The chain employs TRBV5-1 and TRBJ2-2; TRBD1 matches at 7 bases. The CDR3 loop reads CASNPGQVLGELFF. CDR3 in DNA: TGCGCCAGCAATCCCGGACAGGTACTCGGGGAGCTGTTTTTT.